This T cell receptor beta chain emerged from a study of T cell responses to AZD1222 COVID-19 vaccine. Germline assignment: CDR1 SGHRS and CDR2 YFSETQ. V dropped 4 bases and J dropped 4 bases, with 14 bases sitting between them. The CDR3 extends over 14 amino acids. Only in-frame clones appear in the TCRdb table, and some are missing; sequencing was by immunoSEQ multiplex PCR. This table has some 60,000 clones, 75% to 85% appearing once. General study points: Spike-wide coverage was observed for vaccine-associated CD4 TCRs, with dominant responses at 160-218 and 743-854. Repertoires in all cases were sampled only once the peak T cell response had passed.

Details on this clone: Its antigen is currently unknown.

Sequenced here: peripheral blood, sampled on day 0 of AZD1222 vaccination. The chain joins TRBV5-1 to TRBJ2-5, with D perhaps TRBD2 (5 bases). The TCR originated in an adult in good health. The CDR3 sequence is CASSGGYGGETQYF. The CDR3, as DNA: TGCGCCAGCAGCGGTGGTTACGGAGGAGAGACCCAGTACTTC. The full variable domain, with the rest looked up from reference TRBV5-1 and TRBJ2-5, is KAGVTQTPRYLIKTRGQQVTLSCSPISGHRSVSWYQQTPGQGLQFLFEYFSETQRNKGNFPGRFSGRQFSNSRSEMNVSTLELGDSALYLCASSGGYGGETQYFGPGTRLLVL.